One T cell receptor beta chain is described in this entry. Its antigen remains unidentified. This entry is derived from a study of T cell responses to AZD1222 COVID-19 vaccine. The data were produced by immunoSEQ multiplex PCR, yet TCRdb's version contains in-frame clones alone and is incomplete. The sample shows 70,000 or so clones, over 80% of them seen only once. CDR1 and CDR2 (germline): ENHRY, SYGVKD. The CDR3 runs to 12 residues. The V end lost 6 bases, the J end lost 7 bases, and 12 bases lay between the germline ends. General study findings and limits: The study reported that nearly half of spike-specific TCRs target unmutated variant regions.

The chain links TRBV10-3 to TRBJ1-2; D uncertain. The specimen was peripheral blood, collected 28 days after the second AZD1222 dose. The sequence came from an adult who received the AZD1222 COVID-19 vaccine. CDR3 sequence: CAISAGEVGYTF. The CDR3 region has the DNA TGTGCCATCAGCGCTGGAGAAGTTGGCTACACCTTC.